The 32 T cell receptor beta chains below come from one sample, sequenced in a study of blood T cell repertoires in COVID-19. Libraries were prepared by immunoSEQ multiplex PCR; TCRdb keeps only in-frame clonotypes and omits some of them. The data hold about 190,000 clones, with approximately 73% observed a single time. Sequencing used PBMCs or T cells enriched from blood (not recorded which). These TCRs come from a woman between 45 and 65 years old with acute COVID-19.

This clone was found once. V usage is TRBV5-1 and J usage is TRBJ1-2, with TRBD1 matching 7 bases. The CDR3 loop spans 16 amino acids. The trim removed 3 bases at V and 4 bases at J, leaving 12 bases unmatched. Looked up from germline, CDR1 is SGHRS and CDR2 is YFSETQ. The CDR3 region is CASSSYQGQDPYGYTF. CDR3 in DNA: TGCGCCAGCAGCTCGTATCAAGGACAGGATCCCTATGGCTACACCTTC.

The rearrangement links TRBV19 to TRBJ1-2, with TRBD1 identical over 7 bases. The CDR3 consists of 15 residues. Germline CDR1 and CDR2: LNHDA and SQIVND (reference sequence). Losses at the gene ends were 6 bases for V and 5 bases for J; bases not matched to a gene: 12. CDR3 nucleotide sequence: TGTGCCAGTAGGGCGGGACAGACCAACGGATATGGCTACACCTTC. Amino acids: CASRAGQTNGYGYTF.

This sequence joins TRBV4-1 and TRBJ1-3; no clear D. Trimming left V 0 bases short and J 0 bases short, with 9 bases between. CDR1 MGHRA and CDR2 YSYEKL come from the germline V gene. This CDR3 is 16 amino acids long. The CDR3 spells CASSQDPSLSGNTIYF. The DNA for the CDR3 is TGCGCCAGCAGCCAAGATCCCAGTCTCTCTGGAAACACCATATATTTT.

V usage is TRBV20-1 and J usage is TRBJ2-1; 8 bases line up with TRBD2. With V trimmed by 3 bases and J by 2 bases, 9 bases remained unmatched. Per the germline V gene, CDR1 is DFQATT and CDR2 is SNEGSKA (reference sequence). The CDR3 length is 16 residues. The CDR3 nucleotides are TGCAGTGCTAGTTCAGGGACTAGAGGTACCTACAATGAGCAGTTCTTC. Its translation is CSASSGTRGTYNEQFF.

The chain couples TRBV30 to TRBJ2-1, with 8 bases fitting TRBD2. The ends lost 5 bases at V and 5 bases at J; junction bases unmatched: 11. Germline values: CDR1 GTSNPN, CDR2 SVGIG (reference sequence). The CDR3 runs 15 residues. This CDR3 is CAWVKGDSGNNEQFF. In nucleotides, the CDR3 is TGTGCCTGGGTTAAAGGGGATAGCGGGAACAATGAGCAGTTCTTC.

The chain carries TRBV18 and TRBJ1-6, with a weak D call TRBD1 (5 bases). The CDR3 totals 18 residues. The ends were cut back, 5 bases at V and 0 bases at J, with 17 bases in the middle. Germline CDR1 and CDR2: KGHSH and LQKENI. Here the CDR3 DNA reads TGTGCCAGCTCAATACGACAGACTCCAAGCTCCTATAATTCACCCCTCCACTTT. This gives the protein CASSIRQTPSSYNSPLHF.

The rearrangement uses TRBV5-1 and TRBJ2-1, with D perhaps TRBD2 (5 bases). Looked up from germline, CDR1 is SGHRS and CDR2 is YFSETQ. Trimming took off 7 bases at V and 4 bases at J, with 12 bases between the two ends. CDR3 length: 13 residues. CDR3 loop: CASQSGVYNEQFF. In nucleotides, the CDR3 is TGCGCCAGCCAGAGCGGCGTATACAATGAGCAGTTCTTC.

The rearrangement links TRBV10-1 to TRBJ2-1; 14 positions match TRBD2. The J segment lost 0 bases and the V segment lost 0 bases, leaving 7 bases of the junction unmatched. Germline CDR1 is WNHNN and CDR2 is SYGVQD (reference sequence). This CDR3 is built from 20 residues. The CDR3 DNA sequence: TGCGCCAGCAGTGAGTCGAGACTAGCGGGGGGGTGGAGCTCCTACAATGAGCAGTTCTTC. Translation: CASSESRLAGGWSSYNEQFF.

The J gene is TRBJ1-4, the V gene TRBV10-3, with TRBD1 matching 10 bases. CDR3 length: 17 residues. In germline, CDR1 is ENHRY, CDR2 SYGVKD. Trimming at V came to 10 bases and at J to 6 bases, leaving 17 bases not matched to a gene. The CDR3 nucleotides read TGTGCCACCCAGGTTGGAACCCTGACAGGGGGCGATGAAAAACTGTTTTTT. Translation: CATQVGTLTGGDEKLFF.

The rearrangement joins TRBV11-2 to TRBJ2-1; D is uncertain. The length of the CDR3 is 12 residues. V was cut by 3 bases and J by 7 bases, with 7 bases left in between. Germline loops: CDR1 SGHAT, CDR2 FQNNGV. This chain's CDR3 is CASSFQENEQFF. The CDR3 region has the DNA TGTGCCAGCAGCTTTCAGGAAAATGAGCAGTTCTTC.

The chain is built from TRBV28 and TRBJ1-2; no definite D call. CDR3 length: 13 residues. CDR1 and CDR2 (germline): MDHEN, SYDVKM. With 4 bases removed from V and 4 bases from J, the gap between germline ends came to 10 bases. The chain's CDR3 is CASSWRTSYGYTF. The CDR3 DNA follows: TGTGCCAGCAGTTGGAGGACGTCCTATGGCTACACCTTC.

The CDR3 here is CASSIVPGQLTVNTEAFF. The DNA for the CDR3 is TGTGCCAGCAGCATAGTACCGGGACAGCTAACTGTGAACACTGAAGCTTTCTTT. The chain carries TRBV11-3 and TRBJ1-1; 7 bases fit TRBD1. The CDR3 is 18 amino acids. With V trimmed by 5 bases and J by 0 bases, 15 bases remained unmatched. CDR1 SGHNT and CDR2 YENEEA come from the germline V gene.

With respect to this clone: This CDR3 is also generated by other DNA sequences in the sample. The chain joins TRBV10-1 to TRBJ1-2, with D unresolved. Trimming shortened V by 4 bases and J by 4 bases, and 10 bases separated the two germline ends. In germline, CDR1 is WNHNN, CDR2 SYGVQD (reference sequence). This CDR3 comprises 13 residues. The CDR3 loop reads CASSGQAAYGYTF. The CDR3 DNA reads TGCGCCAGCAGTGGCCAGGCTGCCTATGGCTACACCTTC.

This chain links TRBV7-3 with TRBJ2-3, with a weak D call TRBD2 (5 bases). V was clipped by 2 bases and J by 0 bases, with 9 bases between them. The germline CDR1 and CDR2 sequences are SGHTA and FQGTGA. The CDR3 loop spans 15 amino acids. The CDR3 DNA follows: TGTGCCAGCAGCTTATGGGGAGCTAGCACAGATACGCAGTATTTT. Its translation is CASSLWGASTDTQYF.

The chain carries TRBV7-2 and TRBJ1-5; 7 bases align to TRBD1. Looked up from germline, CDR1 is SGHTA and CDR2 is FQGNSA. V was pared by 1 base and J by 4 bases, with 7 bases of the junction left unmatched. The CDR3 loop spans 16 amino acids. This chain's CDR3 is CASSLGHRGNNQPQHF. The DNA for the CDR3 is TGTGCCAGCAGCTTAGGGCACAGGGGAAATAATCAGCCCCAGCATTTT.

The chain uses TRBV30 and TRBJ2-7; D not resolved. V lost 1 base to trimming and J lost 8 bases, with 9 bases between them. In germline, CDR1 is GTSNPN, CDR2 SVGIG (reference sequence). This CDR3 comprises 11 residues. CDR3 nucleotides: TGTGCCTGGAGTGCGGCGGATAAGCAGTACGTC. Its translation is CAWSAADKQYV.

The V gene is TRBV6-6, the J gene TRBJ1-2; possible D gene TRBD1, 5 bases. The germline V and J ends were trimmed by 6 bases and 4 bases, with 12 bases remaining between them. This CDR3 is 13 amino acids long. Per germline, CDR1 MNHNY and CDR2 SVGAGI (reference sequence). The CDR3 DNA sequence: TGTGCCAGCAGCTTCAATGGGGCCTATGGCTACACCTTC. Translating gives CASSFNGAYGYTF.

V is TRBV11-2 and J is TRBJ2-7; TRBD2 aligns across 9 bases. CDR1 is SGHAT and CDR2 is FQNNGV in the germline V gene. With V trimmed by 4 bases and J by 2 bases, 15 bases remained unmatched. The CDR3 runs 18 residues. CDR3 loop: CASSSPGTSNLGPYEQYV. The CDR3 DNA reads TGTGCCAGCAGCTCACCCGGGACTAGCAACCTTGGCCCCTACGAGCAGTACGTC.

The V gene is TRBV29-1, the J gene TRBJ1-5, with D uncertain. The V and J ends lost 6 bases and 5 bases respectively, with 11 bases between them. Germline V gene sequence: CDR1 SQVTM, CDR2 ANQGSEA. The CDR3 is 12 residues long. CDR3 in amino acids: CSVRSGDQPQHF. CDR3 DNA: TGCAGCGTACGGAGTGGTGATCAGCCCCAGCATTTT.

The CDR3 DNA reads TGTGCCAGCGGGGGGACCCTGCGTCGCAATGAGCAGTTCTTC. As protein: CASGGTLRRNEQFF. The chain links TRBV19 to TRBJ2-1; 7 bases match TRBD2. CDR1 and CDR2 (germline): LNHDA, SQIVND (reference sequence). Trimming took 9 bases from V and 6 from J; bases not matched to a gene: 11. This CDR3 is 14 amino acids long.

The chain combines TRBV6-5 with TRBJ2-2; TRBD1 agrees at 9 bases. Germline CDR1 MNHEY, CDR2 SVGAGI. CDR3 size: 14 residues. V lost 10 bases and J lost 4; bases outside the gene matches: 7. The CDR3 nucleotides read TGTGCCACCGGAGGACAGGGGAGCACCGGGGAGCTGTTTTTT. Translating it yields CATGGQGSTGELFF.

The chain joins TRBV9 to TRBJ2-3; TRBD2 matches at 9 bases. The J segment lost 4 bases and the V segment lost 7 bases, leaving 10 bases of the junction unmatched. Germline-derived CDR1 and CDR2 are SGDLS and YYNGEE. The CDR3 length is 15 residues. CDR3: CASATGGGGADTQYF. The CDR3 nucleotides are TGTGCCAGCGCGACGGGCGGCGGGGGGGCAGATACGCAGTATTTT.

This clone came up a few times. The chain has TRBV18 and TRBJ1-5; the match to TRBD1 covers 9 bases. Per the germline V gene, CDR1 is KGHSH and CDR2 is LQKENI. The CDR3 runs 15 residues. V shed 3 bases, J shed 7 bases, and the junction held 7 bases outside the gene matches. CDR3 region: CASSPGQGMGQPQHF. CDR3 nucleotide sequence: TGTGCCAGCTCACCCGGACAGGGGATGGGGCAGCCCCAGCATTTT.

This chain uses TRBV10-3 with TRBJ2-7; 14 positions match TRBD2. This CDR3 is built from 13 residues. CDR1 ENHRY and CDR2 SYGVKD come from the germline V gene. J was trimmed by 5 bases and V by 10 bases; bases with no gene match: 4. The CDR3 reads CATTSGGGDEQYV. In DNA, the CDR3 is TGTGCCACGACTAGCGGGGGGGGAGACGAGCAGTACGTC.

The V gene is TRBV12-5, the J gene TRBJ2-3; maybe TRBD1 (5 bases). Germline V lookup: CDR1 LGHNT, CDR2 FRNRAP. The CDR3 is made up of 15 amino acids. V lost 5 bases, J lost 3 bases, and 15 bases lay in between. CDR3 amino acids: CASGETGFGTDTQYF. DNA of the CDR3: TGTGCTAGTGGTGAAACAGGATTTGGAACAGATACGCAGTATTTT.

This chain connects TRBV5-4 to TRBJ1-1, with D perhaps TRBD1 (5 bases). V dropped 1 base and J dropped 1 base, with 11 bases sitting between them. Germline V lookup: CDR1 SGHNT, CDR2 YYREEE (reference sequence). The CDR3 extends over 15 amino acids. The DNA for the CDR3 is TGTGCCAGCAGCTTGAGGGCAGGGAAGAACACTGAAGCTTTCTTT. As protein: CASSLRAGKNTEAFF. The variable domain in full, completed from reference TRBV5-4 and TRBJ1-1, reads ETGVTQSPTHLIKTRGQQVTLRCSSQSGHNTVSWYQQALGQGPQFIFQYYREEENGRGNFPPRFSGLQFPNYSSELNVNALELDDSALYLCASSLRAGKNTEAFFGQGTRLTVV.

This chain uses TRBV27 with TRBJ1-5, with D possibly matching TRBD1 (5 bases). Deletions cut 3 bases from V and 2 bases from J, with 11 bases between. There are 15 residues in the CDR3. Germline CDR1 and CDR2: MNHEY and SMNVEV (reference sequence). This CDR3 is CASSFGGNGNQPQHF. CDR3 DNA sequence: TGTGCCAGCAGTTTTGGGGGGAATGGCAATCAGCCCCAGCATTTT.

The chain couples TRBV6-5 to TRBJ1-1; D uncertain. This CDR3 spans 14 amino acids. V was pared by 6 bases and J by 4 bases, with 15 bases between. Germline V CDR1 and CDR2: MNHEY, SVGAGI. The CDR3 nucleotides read TGTGCCAGCAGCCGGAATTCGGGGTTCACTGAAGCTTTCTTT. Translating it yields CASSRNSGFTEAFF.

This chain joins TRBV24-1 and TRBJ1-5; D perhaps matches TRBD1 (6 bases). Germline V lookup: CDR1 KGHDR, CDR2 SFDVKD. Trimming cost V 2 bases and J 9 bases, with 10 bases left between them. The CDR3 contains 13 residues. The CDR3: CATSDWVQGPQHF. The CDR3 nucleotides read TGTGCCACCAGTGATTGGGTACAGGGGCCCCAGCATTTT.

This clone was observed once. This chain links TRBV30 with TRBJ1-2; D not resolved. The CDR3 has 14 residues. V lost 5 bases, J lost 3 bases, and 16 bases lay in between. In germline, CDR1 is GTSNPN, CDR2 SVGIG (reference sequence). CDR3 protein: CAWAIQKGDYGYTF. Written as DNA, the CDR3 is TGTGCCTGGGCTATACAGAAGGGAGACTATGGCTACACCTTC.

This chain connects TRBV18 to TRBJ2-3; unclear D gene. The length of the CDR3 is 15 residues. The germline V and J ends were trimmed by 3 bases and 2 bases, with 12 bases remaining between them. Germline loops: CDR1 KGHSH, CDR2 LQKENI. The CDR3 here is CASSPQNAFTDTQYF. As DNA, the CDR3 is TGTGCCAGCTCACCTCAAAATGCGTTCACAGATACGCAGTATTTT.

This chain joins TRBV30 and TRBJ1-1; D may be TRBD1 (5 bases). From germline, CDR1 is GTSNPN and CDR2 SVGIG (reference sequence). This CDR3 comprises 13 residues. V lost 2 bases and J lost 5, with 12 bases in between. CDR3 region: CAWSRGAGTEAFF. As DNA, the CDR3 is TGTGCCTGGAGTCGCGGGGCGGGGACTGAAGCTTTCTTT.